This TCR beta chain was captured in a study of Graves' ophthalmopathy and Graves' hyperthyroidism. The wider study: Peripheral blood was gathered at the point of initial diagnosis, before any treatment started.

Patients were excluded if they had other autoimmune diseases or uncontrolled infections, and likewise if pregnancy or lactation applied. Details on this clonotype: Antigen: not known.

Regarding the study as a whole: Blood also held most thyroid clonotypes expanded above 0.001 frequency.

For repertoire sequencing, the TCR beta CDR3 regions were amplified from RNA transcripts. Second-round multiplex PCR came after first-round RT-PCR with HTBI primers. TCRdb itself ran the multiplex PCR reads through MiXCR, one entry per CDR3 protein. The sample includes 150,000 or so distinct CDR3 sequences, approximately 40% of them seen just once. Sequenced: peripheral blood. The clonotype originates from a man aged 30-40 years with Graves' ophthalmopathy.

This CDR3 is CASSLQTEDYGYTF. The CDR3 DNA sequence: TGTGCCAGCAGCTTGCAGACGGAGGACTATGGCTACACCTTC. The chain carries TRBV11-2 and TRBJ1-2, with D unclear. This CDR3 has 14 residues. Between the trimmed V and J ends, which lost 3 bases and 3 bases, there was a span of 11 bases. Germline assignment: CDR1 SGHAT and CDR2 FQNNGV.